The clone carrying this TCR beta chain was detected only once. Its antigen is undetermined. Both 60 Vbeta primers and 13 Jbeta primers went into the PCR. The method was immunoSEQ multiplex PCR; TCRdb's version includes in-frame clones alone and lacks a portion of them. The data show under 150,000 clones, with around 85% seen just once and approximately 6.7% held by the top ten. This record comes from a study of cytomegalovirus exposure and HLA in healthy donors. CDR1 and CDR2 from the germline V gene are MDHEN and SYDVKM. The CDR3 contains 15 residues. Trimming cost V 1 base and J 4 bases; bases outside gene matches: 4. The study, taken as a whole, reports: Rarity marked most TCR sequences, yet some public TCRs occurred in many donors. Later work found most CMV-associated TCR beta chains apparently HLA-restricted. A later analysis linked a missense variant in DCLRE1C to the trimming of TCR beta V and J genes. When the data were analyzed later, several of the most significant clusters appeared to be linked to common viral pathogens.

This TCR came from a woman aged 30 to 39 in good health and CMV-seropositive. The sequencing input was PBMCs. This chain connects TRBV28 to TRBJ1-3; TRBD1 matches at 7 bases. The CDR3: CASSLYDRAGNTIYF. For the CDR3, the DNA is TGTGCCAGCAGTTTATACGACAGGGCCGGAAACACCATATATTTT.